This entry lists 28 T cell receptor beta chains sequenced from one sample in a study of T cell repertoires in cytomegalovirus infection. TCRdb analysed the reads with MiXCR anew, one entry per CDR3 protein. This table has some 940,000 distinct CDR3 sequences, less than 35% appearing once. Their antigens are not known. The material sequenced was cultured CD8+ T cells from PBMCs, taken from culture after CMV antigen stimulation. The receptors originated from a human donor in good health (CMV status not recorded). Some clones in this sample may be carry-over from other donors' samples.

The chain carries TRBV18 and TRBJ2-1; 9 positions agree with TRBD2. V lost 6 bases and J lost 8; bases outside the gene matches: 8. Germline CDR1 and CDR2: KGHSH and LQKENI. The CDR3 sequence is 14 residues long. This chain's CDR3 is CASSIAGAGDEQFF. The CDR3 coding sequence is TGTGCCAGCTCGATAGCGGGGGCCGGGGATGAGCAGTTCTTC.

This chain joins TRBV6-5 and TRBJ1-2, with a weak D call TRBD1 (6 bases). V was shortened by 6 bases and J by 4 bases, with 15 bases between the two germline ends. CDR1 MNHEY and CDR2 SVGAGI come from the germline V gene. The CDR3 has 14 residues. The CDR3 sequence is CASRTQGRGYGYTF. CDR3 coding DNA: TGTGCCAGCAGGACACAGGGAAGAGGCTATGGCTACACCTTC.

The sample holds a few counts of this clonotype. The CDR3: CASSLGTTFSTDTQYF. The DNA of the CDR3 is TGTGCCAGCAGCTTAGGGACAACGTTTAGCACAGATACGCAGTATTTT. The chain uses TRBV7-9 and TRBJ2-3; D is possibly TRBD1 (5 bases). The CDR3 has 16 residues. Germline loops: CDR1 SEHNR, CDR2 FQNEAQ (reference sequence). V lost 1 base, J lost 0 bases, and 11 bases lay in between.

The gene calls are TRBV13 and TRBJ2-1; TRBD2 matches at 9 bases. Germline V gene lookup returns CDR1 PRHDT and CDR2 FYEKMQ (reference sequence). The CDR3 runs 16 residues. After removal of 3 bases from V and 8 bases from J, the junction contained 11 bases not matched to a gene. The CDR3 DNA reads as TGTGCCAGCAGCTTCCCGGGGAGCGGGGGGCAGGATGAGCAGTTCTTC. Translation gives CASSFPGSGGQDEQFF.

The chain links TRBV18 to TRBJ2-3, with 7 bases identical to TRBD2. V shed 2 bases and J 0 bases; nucleotides not matched to a gene: 5. CDR1 and CDR2 (germline): KGHSH, LQKENI. The CDR3 extends over 16 amino acids. CDR3 in DNA: TGTGCCAGCTCACCAGAGGCGGGGGAGAGCACAGATACGCAGTATTTT. Protein: CASSPEAGESTDTQYF.

This sequence joins TRBV5-6 and TRBJ2-5, with D possibly TRBD1 on 6 matching bases. The V and J ends lost 4 bases and 1 base respectively, with 11 bases between them. From germline, CDR1 is SGHDT and CDR2 YYEEEE. This CDR3 has 14 residues. CDR3 bases: TGTGCCAGCAGCCTGGGGGCTACCCAAGAGACCCAGTACTTC. It yields the protein CASSLGATQETQYF.

Written as DNA, the CDR3 is TGTGCCAGCAGCTTAATGGTCTACAATGAGCAGTTCTTC. Protein: CASSLMVYNEQFF. The rearrangement joins TRBV11-2 to TRBJ2-1; D gene uncertain. Looked up from germline, CDR1 is SGHAT and CDR2 is FQNNGV. V lost 2 bases and J lost 3, with 5 bases in between. This CDR3 comprises 13 residues.

V gene TRBV14 combines with J gene TRBJ2-2; D not resolved. The CDR3 runs 14 residues. Germline V lookup: CDR1 SGHDN, CDR2 FVKESK. V shed 7 bases and J shed 2 bases, with 11 bases lying between them. The CDR3, as DNA: TGTGCCAGCAACCCGGGCGCAAACACCGGGGAGCTGTTTTTT. Translation gives CASNPGANTGELFF. The entire variable domain, with the rest obtained from reference TRBV14 and TRBJ2-2, is as follows: EAGVTQFPSHSVIEKGQTVTLRCDPISGHDNLYWYRRVMGKEIKFLLHFVKESKQDESGMPNNRFLAERTGGTYSTLKVQPAELEDSGVYFCASNPGANTGELFFGEGSRLTVL.

The V gene is TRBV7-2, the J gene TRBJ1-1; tentative D call: TRBD1 (6 bases). CDR3 length equals 15 residues. V shed 0 bases and J shed 6 bases, with 14 bases lying between them. Per the germline V gene, CDR1 is SGHTA and CDR2 is FQGNSA. CDR3 DNA: TGTGCCAGCAGCTTAGCCGGGGCCCCAGGGGCTGAAGCTTTCTTT. The encoded protein is CASSLAGAPGAEAFF.

The chain employs TRBV7-9 and TRBJ2-1; D gene uncertain. Trimming left V 1 base short and J 5 bases short, with 9 bases between. Per the germline V gene, CDR1 is SEHNR and CDR2 is FQNEAQ (reference sequence). The CDR3 is made up of 14 amino acids. The CDR3 DNA reads TGTGCCAGCAGCTTAGTATTTGAGAACAATGAGCAGTTCTTC. Translation: CASSLVFENNEQFF.

The sample holds a few counts of this clonotype. This rearrangement joins TRBV28 to TRBJ2-5; 12 bases line up with TRBD2. J lost 4 bases, V lost 7 bases, and 19 bases had no gene match. This CDR3 comprises 19 residues. From germline, CDR1 is MDHEN and CDR2 SYDVKM. CDR3 DNA: TGTGCCAGCAACGCTAAAGAGGGGCTAGCGGGGGGGCTAGGAGAGACCCAGTACTTC. Translating gives CASNAKEGLAGGLGETQYF.

A single count supports this clonotype. The chain employs TRBV10-3 and TRBJ2-3, with D uncertain. The CDR3 consists of 15 residues. From germline, CDR1 is ENHRY and CDR2 SYGVKD. V was trimmed by 1 base and J by 2 bases, leaving 10 bases between them. The chain's CDR3 is CAISELGPDTDTQYF. As DNA, the CDR3 is TGTGCCATCAGTGAGTTAGGGCCAGACACAGATACGCAGTATTTT.

The CDR3 reads CATQGAYGYTF. The CDR3 DNA reads TGTGCCACCCAGGGGGCATATGGCTACACCTTC. The chain employs TRBV6-2 or TRBV6-3 and TRBJ1-2; 8 nucleotides agree with TRBD1. V lost 10 bases, J lost 5 bases, and 3 bases stayed unmatched. The germline V gene has CDR1 MNHEY and CDR2 SVGEGT. The CDR3 contains 11 residues.

This clonotype was counted only a few times. The chain carries TRBV27 and TRBJ2-2; tentative D call: TRBD2 (5 bases). The V gene's germline CDR1 is MNHEY and CDR2 SMNVEV (reference sequence). The CDR3 covers 16 residues. The germline V and J ends were trimmed by 5 bases and 0 bases, with 13 bases remaining between them. The CDR3 here is CASSTLSGTNTGELFF. The CDR3 DNA reads TGTGCCAGCAGTACCTTAAGCGGAACGAACACCGGGGAGCTGTTTTTT.

For this clonotype: At one boundary the junction diverges from the germline segment, which might be a read error. The V call is TRBV28, the J call TRBJ1-2; the D is unclear. The CDR3 has 16 amino acids. Germline CDR1 is MDHEN and CDR2 is SYDVKM. CDR3 protein: CASSFPPTQRNYDYTF. In nucleotides, the CDR3 is TGTGCCAGCAGTTTCCCCCCAACCCAAAGGAACTATGACTACACCTTC.

This clonotype turned up a few times. The chain recombines TRBV5-1 with TRBJ1-1; D might be TRBD1 (6 bases). Per the germline V gene, CDR1 is SGHRS and CDR2 is YFSETQ. The V and J ends lost 0 bases and 1 base respectively, with 13 bases between them. This CDR3 region has 16 residues. The CDR3 sequence is CASSLALQGENTEAFF. The CDR3 bases are TGCGCCAGCAGCTTGGCCCTACAGGGTGAGAACACTGAAGCTTTCTTT.

This chain links TRBV19 with TRBJ1-5; the D gene is possibly TRBD1 (6 bases). CDR1 and CDR2 (germline): LNHDA, SQIVND (reference sequence). V gave up 1 base and J gave up 0 bases, with 10 bases separating them. The length of the CDR3 is 16 residues. CDR3 sequence reads: CASSIGTAYSNQPQHF. Here the CDR3 DNA reads TGTGCCAGTAGTATAGGGACAGCTTATAGCAATCAGCCCCAGCATTTT.

The chain recombines TRBV28 with TRBJ2-1; D is perhaps TRBD1 or TRBD2 (5 bases each). Trimming took off 7 bases at V and 6 bases at J, with 13 bases between the two ends. Germline CDR1 MDHEN, CDR2 SYDVKM. The CDR3 totals 13 residues. The CDR3 is CASKELGTNEQFF. The CDR3 DNA reads TGTGCCAGCAAGGAGCTGGGGACCAATGAGCAGTTCTTC.

The chain links TRBV29-1 to TRBJ2-5; D is tentatively TRBD1 or TRBD2 (5 bases each). This CDR3 contains 12 residues. CDR1 SQVTM and CDR2 ANQGSEA come from the germline V gene. V dropped 1 base and J dropped 4 bases, with 7 bases sitting between them. The CDR3 region has the DNA TGCAGCGTTGAAGGGGGGACAGAGACCCAGTACTTC. This codes for CSVEGGTETQYF. Based on the CDR3 plus reference TRBV29-1 and TRBJ2-5, the full variable domain is SAVISQKPSRDICQRGTSLTIQCQVDSQVTMMFWYRQQPGQSLTLIATANQGSEATYESGFVIDKFPISRPNLTFSTLTVSNMSPEDSSIYLCSVEGGTETQYFGPGTRLLVL.

The V and J genes are TRBV19 and TRBJ2-7; 7 bases match TRBD1. Trimming at V came to 8 bases and at J to 6 bases, leaving 4 bases not matched to a gene. CDR3 size: 11 residues. The germline CDR1 and CDR2 sequences are LNHDA and SQIVND (reference sequence). In nucleotides, the CDR3 is TGTGCCAGTGGAACAGGGGTCGAGCAGTACTTC. Protein product: CASGTGVEQYF.

The chain is built from TRBV19 and TRBJ1-1; no clear D. This CDR3 has 15 amino acids. The germline gives CDR1 LNHDA, CDR2 SQIVND (reference sequence). V lost 7 bases, J lost 4 bases, and 19 bases lay in between. As DNA, the CDR3 is TGTGCCAGTATTGGGTTGGAGGGTGCGGGCACTGAAGCTTTCTTT. This encodes CASIGLEGAGTEAFF.

V gene TRBV4-1 combines with J gene TRBJ2-1, with D possibly matching TRBD2 (5 bases). The CDR3 contains 17 residues. V was trimmed by 4 bases and J by 6 bases, leaving 22 bases between them. CDR1 is MGHRA, CDR2 YSYEKL, per germline. The CDR3, as DNA: TGCGCCAGCAGCCCTCTAGGCCGGCCGGACTTGGGCAATGAGCAGTTCTTC. Translated, it gives CASSPLGRPDLGNEQFF.

V gene TRBV27 combines with J gene TRBJ2-4; 10 bases fit TRBD1. CDR1 is MNHEY and CDR2 is SMNVEV in the germline V gene (reference sequence). This CDR3 contains 18 residues. V trimming: 5 bases; J trimming: 1 base; junction bases outside the gene matches: 11. Here the CDR3 reads CASSLTAGQGNAKNIQYF. As DNA, the CDR3 is TGTGCCAGCAGTCTAACCGCGGGACAGGGGAATGCCAAAAACATTCAGTACTTC.

This clonotype was picked up a small number of times. The chain employs TRBV6-1 and TRBJ1-1; D ambiguous. Germline CDR1 reads MNHNS; CDR2 reads SASEGT. This CDR3 is 13 amino acids long. V lost 3 bases, J lost 0 bases, and 5 bases lay in between. In DNA, the CDR3 is TGTGCCAGCAGTGAGCCGATGAACACTGAAGCTTTCTTT. Residues: CASSEPMNTEAFF.

The chain has TRBV13 and TRBJ2-2, with 8 bases that match TRBD2. The V and J ends lost 5 bases and 5 bases, in that order; junction bases with no gene match: 7. The CDR3 has 15 residues. Germline CDR1 is PRHDT and CDR2 is FYEKMQ (reference sequence). CDR3 coding DNA: TGTGCCAGCAGCCCCGGGGGGGGTCGGACCGGGGAGCTGTTTTTT. Protein sequence: CASSPGGGRTGELFF.

This clonotype was detected a few times. The chain links TRBV28 to TRBJ2-7, with a possible D match to TRBD2 (6 bases). Germline V gene data show CDR1 as MDHEN and CDR2 as SYDVKM. Trimming shortened V by 7 bases and J by 6 bases, and 16 bases separated the two germline ends. The CDR3 is 13 amino acids. The CDR3 spells CASTHRGGSEQYV. DNA for the CDR3: TGTGCCAGCACCCACCGGGGAGGCTCCGAGCAGTACGTC.

The gene calls are TRBV5-1 and TRBJ2-7, with D unclear. V was clipped by 4 bases and J by 0 bases, with 8 bases between them. CDR3 size: 13 residues. Per the germline V gene, CDR1 is SGHRS and CDR2 is YFSETQ. The CDR3 DNA follows: TGCGCCAGCAGCGTAGACTTCTCCTACGAGCAGTACTTC. Translated, it gives CASSVDFSYEQYF.

This rearrangement joins TRBV2 to TRBJ2-2, with D unclear. The ends were cut back, 3 bases at V and 10 bases at J, with 9 bases in the middle. The germline gives CDR1 SNHLY, CDR2 FYNNEI. The CDR3 has 12 residues. In nucleotides, the CDR3 is TGTGCCAGCAGTGACACCCCGGAGGAGCTGTTTTTT. Its translation: CASSDTPEELFF.